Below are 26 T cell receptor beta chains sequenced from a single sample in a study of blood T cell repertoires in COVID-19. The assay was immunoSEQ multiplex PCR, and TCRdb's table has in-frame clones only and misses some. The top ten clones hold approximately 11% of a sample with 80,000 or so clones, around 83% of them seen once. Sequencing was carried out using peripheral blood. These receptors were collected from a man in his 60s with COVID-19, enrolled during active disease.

CDR3 residues: CASSLGGLAGETQYF. CDR3 DNA: TGTGCCAGCAGCTTAGGCGGACTAGCGGGAGAGACCCAGTACTTC. This chain uses TRBV7-6 with TRBJ2-5, with 11 nucleotides matching TRBD2. Germline CDR1 SGHVS, CDR2 FNYEAQ. V trimming: 1 base; J trimming: 4 bases; junction bases outside the gene matches: 2. The CDR3 covers 15 residues.

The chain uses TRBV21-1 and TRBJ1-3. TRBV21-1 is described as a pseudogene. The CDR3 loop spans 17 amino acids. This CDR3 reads CASSERLRESSGNTIYF. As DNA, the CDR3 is TGTGCCAGCAGCGAACGACTCAGAGAAAGCTCTGGAAACACCATATATTTT.

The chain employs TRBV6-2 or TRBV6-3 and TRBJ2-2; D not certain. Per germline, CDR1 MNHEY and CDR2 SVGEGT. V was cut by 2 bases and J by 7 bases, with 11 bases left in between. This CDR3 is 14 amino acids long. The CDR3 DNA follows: TGTGCCAGCAGTTACAGTCGTTCGGGCGGGGAGCTGTTTTTT. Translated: CASSYSRSGGELFF.

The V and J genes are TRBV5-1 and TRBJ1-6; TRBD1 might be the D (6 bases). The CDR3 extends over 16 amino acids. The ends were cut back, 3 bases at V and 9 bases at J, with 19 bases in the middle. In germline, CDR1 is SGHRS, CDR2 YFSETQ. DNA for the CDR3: TGCGCCAGCAGCTCGCTTGGTGGACAGCAAGGTTCACCCCTCCACTTT. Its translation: CASSSLGGQQGSPLHF. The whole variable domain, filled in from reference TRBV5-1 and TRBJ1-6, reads KAGVTQTPRYLIKTRGQQVTLSCSPISGHRSVSWYQQTPGQGLQFLFEYFSETQRNKGNFPGRFSGRQFSNSRSEMNVSTLELGDSALYLCASSSLGGQQGSPLHFGNGTRLTVT.

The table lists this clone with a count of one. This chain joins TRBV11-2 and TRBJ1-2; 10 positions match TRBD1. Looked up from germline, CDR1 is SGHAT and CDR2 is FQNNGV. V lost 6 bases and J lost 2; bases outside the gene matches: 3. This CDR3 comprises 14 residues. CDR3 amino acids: CASRSDRGNYGYTF. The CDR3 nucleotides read TGTGCCAGCAGATCGGACAGGGGGAACTATGGCTACACCTTC.

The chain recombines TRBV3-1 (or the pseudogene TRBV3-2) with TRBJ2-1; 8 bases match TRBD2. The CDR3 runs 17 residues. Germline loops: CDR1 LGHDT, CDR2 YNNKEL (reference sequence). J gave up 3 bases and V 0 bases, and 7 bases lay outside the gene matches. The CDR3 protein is CASSQESLSGSYNEQFF. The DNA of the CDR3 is TGTGCCAGCAGCCAAGAAAGCCTCAGCGGGAGCTACAATGAGCAGTTCTTC.

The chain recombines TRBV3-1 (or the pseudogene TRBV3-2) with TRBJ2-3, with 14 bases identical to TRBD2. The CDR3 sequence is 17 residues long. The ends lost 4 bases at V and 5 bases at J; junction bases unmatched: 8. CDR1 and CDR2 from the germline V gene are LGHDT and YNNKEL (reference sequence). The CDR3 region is CASSRTPGLAGVDTQYF. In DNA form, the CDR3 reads TGTGCCAGCAGCCGGACACCGGGACTAGCGGGAGTAGATACGCAGTATTTT.

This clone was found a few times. In DNA, the CDR3 is TGTGCCAGCAGCTTAAGACTAGCCCATACGCAGTATTTT. Translating gives CASSLRLAHTQYF. The chain couples TRBV7-2 to TRBJ2-3; TRBD2 aligns across 7 bases. Germline V gives CDR1 SGHTA, CDR2 FQGNSA. V dropped 2 bases and J dropped 7; count of bases not matched to a gene: 3. The CDR3 length is 13 residues.

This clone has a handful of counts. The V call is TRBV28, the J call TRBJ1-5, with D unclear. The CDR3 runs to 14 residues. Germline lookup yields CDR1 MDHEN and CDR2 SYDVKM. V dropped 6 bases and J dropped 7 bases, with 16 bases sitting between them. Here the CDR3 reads CASSDPGLGQPQHF. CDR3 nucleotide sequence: TGTGCCAGCAGCGATCCGGGGTTAGGACAGCCCCAGCATTTT.

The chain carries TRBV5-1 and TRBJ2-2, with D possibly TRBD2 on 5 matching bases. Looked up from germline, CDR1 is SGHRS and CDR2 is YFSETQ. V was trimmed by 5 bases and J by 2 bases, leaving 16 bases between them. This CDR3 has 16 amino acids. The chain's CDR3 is CASRLDTRVNTGELFF. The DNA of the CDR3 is TGCGCCAGCAGACTAGACACGAGGGTAAACACCGGGGAGCTGTTTTTT.

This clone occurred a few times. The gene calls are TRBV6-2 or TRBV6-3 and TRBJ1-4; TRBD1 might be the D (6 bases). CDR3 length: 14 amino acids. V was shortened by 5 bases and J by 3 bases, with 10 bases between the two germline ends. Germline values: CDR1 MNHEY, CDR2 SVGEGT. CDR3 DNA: TGTGCCAGCAGTACCCGGACAGCTAATGAAAAACTGTTTTTT. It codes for CASSTRTANEKLFF.

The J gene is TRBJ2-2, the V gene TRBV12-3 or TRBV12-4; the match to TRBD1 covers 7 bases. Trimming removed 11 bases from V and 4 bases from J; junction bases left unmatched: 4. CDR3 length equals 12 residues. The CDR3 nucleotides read TGTGCCGGGCACAGGGGCACCGGGGAGCTGTTTTTT. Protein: CAGHRGTGELFF.

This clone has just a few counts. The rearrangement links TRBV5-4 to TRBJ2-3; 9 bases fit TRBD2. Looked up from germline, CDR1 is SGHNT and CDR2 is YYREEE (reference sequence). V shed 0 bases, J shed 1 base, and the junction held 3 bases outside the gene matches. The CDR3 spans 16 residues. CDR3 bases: TGTGCCAGCAGCTTGGGATTAGCGGGGGGCACAGATACGCAGTATTTT. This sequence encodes CASSLGLAGGTDTQYF.

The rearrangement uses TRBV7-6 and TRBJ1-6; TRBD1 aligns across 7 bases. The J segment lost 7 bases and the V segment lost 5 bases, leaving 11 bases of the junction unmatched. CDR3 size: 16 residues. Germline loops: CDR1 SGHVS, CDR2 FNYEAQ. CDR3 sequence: CASSPTGTTTNSPLHF. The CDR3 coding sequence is TGTGCCAGCAGCCCGACAGGGACCACCACAAATTCACCCCTCCACTTT.

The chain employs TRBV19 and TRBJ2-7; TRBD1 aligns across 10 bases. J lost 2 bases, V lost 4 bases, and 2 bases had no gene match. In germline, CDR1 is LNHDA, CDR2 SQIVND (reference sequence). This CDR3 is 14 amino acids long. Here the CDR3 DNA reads TGTGCCAGTAGTAGAGGGACAGGGGCCTACGAGCAGTACTTC. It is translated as CASSRGTGAYEQYF.

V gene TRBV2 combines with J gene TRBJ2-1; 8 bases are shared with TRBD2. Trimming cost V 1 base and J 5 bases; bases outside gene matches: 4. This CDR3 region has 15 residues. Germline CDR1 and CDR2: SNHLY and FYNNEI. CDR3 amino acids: CASSEGAGVDNEQFF. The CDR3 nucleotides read TGTGCCAGCAGTGAAGGAGCGGGGGTAGACAATGAGCAGTTCTTC.

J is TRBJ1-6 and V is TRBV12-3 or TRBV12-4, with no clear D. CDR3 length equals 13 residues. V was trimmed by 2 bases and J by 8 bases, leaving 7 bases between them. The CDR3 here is CASSLNSDSPLHF. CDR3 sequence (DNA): TGTGCCAGCAGTTTAAACAGTGATTCACCCCTCCACTTT.

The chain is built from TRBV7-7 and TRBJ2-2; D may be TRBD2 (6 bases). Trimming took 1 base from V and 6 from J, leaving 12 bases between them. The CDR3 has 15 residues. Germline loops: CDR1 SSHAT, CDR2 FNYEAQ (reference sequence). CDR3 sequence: CASSLGGNKAGELFF. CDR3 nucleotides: TGTGCCAGCAGCTTAGGCGGGAATAAGGCCGGGGAGCTGTTTTTT.

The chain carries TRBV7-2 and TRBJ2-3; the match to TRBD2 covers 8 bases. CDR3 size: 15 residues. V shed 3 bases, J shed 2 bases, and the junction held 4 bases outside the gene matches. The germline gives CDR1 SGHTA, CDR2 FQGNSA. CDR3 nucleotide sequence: TGTGCCAGCAGCTTCCGACTAGCGACCACAGATACGCAGTATTTT. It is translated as CASSFRLATTDTQYF. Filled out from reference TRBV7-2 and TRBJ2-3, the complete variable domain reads GAGVSQSPSNKVTEKGKDVELRCDPISGHTALYWYRQSLGQGLEFLIYFQGNSAPDKSGLPSDRFSAERTGGSVSTLTIQRTQQEDSAVYLCASSFRLATTDTQYFGPGTRLTVL.

For the CDR3, the DNA is TGCGCCAGCAGCTGGGAGCAAGAGACCCAGTACTTC. Its protein product is CASSWEQETQYF. This sequence joins TRBV5-1 and TRBJ2-5; a weak D match, TRBD2 (5 bases). CDR1 and CDR2 (germline): SGHRS, YFSETQ. The CDR3 consists of 12 residues. Trimming pared 3 bases from V and 2 bases from J, leaving 5 bases between.

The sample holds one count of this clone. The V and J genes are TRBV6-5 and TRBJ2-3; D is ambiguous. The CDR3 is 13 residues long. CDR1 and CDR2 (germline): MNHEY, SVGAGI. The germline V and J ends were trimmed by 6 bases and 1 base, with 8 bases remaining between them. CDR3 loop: CASSRLGTDTQYF. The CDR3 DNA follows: TGTGCCAGCAGCCGACTTGGCACAGATACGCAGTATTTT.

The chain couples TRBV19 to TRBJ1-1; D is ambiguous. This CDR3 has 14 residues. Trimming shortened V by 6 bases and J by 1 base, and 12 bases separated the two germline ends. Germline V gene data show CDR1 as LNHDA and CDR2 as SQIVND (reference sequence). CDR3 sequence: CASRAGRENTEAFF. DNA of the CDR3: TGTGCCAGTAGGGCCGGGAGAGAGAACACTGAAGCTTTCTTT.

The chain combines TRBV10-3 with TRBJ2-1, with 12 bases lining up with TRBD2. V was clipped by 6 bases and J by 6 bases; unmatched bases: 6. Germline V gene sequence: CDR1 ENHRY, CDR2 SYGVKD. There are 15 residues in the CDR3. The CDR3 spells CAIRKLAGGGNEQFF. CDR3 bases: TGTGCCATCAGGAAACTAGCGGGAGGAGGCAATGAGCAGTTCTTC.

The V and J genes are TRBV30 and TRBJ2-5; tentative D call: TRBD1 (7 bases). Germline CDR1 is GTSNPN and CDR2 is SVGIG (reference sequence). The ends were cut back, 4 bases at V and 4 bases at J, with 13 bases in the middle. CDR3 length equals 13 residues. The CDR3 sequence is CAWMEGAGETQYF. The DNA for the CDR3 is TGTGCCTGGATGGAGGGGGCTGGAGAGACCCAGTACTTC.

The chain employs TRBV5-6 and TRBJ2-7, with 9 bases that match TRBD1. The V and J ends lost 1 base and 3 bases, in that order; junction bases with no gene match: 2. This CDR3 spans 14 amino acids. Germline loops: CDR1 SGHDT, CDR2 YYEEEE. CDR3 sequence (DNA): TGTGCCAGCAGCTTGAGGACAGGGGACTACGAGCAGTACTTC. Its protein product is CASSLRTGDYEQYF. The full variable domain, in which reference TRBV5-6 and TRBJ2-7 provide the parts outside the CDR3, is DAGVTQSPTHLIKTRGQQVTLRCSPKSGHDTVSWYQQALGQGPQFIFQYYEEEERQRGNFPDRFSGHQFPNYSSELNVNALLLGDSALYLCASSLRTGDYEQYFGPGTRLTVT.

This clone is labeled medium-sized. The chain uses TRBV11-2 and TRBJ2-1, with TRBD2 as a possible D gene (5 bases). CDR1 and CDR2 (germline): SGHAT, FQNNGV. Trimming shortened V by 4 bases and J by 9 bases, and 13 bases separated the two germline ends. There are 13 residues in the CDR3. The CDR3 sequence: CASSYLVGSEQFF. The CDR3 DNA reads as TGTGCCAGCAGCTATCTAGTGGGGAGTGAGCAGTTCTTC.